This entry features one TCR beta chain sequence. The data derive from a study of blood T cell repertoires in COVID-19. Turning to the study itself: Spain, Italy and the United States supplied samples that represented acute and convalescent COVID-19.

The CDR3 runs 14 residues. Trimming took off 6 bases at V and 2 bases at J, with 13 bases between the two ends. Per the germline V gene, CDR1 is MNHEY and CDR2 is SVGAGI. Study processing details: Researchers report that nucleated cell counts were estimated from reference gene primer amplification. The data were produced by immunoSEQ multiplex PCR, yet TCRdb's version contains in-frame clones alone and is incomplete. V and J calls and clone size come straight from that table; D and trimming were deduced from the DNA. This table has some 150,000 clones, 80% to 90% appearing once. This clonotype originated in a man in his late teens or twenties with active or convalescent COVID-19. Source material: peripheral blood. The chain couples TRBV6-5 to TRBJ1-1, with D tentatively TRBD1 (6 bases). CDR3 in amino acids: CASRPTGDNTEAFF. Written as DNA, the CDR3 is TGTGCCAGCAGACCGACAGGCGATAACACTGAAGCTTTCTTT.